These T cell receptor beta chains were read from a single sample in a study of T cells in Graves' hyperthyroidism and ophthalmopathy. In TCRdb, the multiplex PCR reads were re-called with MiXCR into one record per CDR3 protein. The table lists 600,000 to 850,000 distinct CDR3 sequences, roughly a sixth of them singletons. Input material: blood. The receptor source for this set is a woman between 50 and 59 years old with Graves' hyperthyroidism that later progressed to Graves' ophthalmopathy. The CDR3 runs from the conserved cysteine through the conserved F or W. The D gene is left open where the match is weak. Size is omitted from some rows. Given values are once, few, many or a class for expanded clones.

d_gene: -; abundance: -; j_gene: TRBJ1-2; v_gene: TRBV5-1; CDR3nt: TGCGCCAGCGGCTTGGGGGACTTCGGTATCTATGGCTACACCTTC; CDR3aa: CASGLGDFGIYGYTF
d_gene: -; abundance: few; j_gene: TRBJ1-5; v_gene: TRBV20-1; CDR3nt: TGCAGTGCTACTAATAGCAATCAGCCCCAGCATTTT; CDR3aa: CSATNSNQPQHF
d_gene: -; abundance: many; j_gene: TRBJ2-7; v_gene: TRBV11-2; CDR3nt: TGTGCCAGCAGCTCCCTGGGGGCGGGGTACGAGCAGTACTTC; CDR3aa: CASSSLGAGYEQYF
d_gene: TRBD1; abundance: many; j_gene: TRBJ1-1; v_gene: TRBV12-3/TRBV12-4; CDR3nt: TGTGCCAGCAGTCAGGGGGGGGACCGCACTGAAGCTTTCTTT; CDR3aa: CASSQGGDRTEAFF
d_gene: -; abundance: -; j_gene: TRBJ2-5; v_gene: TRBV29-1; CDR3nt: TGCAGCGTTGGTGGGGCAGGGGAGACCCAGTACTTC; CDR3aa: CSVGGAGETQYF
d_gene: -; abundance: few; j_gene: TRBJ1-6; v_gene: TRBV5-5; CDR3nt: TGTGCCAGCAGGCTGTTGGGTAATAATTCACCCCTCCACTTT; CDR3aa: CASRLLGNNSPLHF
d_gene: TRBD1; abundance: many; j_gene: TRBJ1-2; v_gene: TRBV7-2; CDR3nt: TGTGCCAGCAGCTTAGATGGGGGGACAGGGAGGCATGGCTACACCTTC; CDR3aa: CASSLDGGTGRHGYTF
d_gene: -; abundance: many; j_gene: TRBJ2-5; v_gene: TRBV20-1; CDR3nt: TGCAGTGCTAGTGGAGCCGCACCTCAAGAGACCCAGTACTTC; CDR3aa: CSASGAAPQETQYF
d_gene: -; abundance: -; j_gene: TRBJ2-3; v_gene: TRBV19; CDR3nt: TGTGCCAGTAGCGAGTCACAGCTCACAGATACGCAGTATTTT; CDR3aa: CASSESQLTDTQYF
d_gene: -; abundance: -; j_gene: TRBJ2-6; v_gene: TRBV12-5; CDR3nt: TGTGCTAGTGGTGATGGACAGCCGAACTCTGGGGCCAACGTCCTGACTTTC; CDR3aa: CASGDGQPNSGANVLTF
d_gene: -; abundance: few; j_gene: TRBJ1-1; v_gene: TRBV4-1; CDR3nt: TGCGCCAGCAGCCAAGAGGCAACGGTTCGAACTGAAGCTTTCTTT; CDR3aa: CASSQEATVRTEAFF
d_gene: -; abundance: -; j_gene: TRBJ1-1; v_gene: TRBV5-1; CDR3nt: TGCGCCAGCCAAGGACCGCCTAACACTGAAGCTTTCTTT; CDR3aa: CASQGPPNTEAFF
d_gene: -; abundance: many; j_gene: TRBJ1-1; v_gene: TRBV10-1; CDR3nt: TGCGCCAGCAGTGAGTCGGTGACTATGGGTGAAGCTTTCTTT; CDR3aa: CASSESVTMGEAFF
d_gene: TRBD1; abundance: -; j_gene: TRBJ2-3; v_gene: TRBV19; CDR3nt: TGTGCCAGTAGTACGATACCGGGACAGGCCCCCGATACGCAGTATTTT; CDR3aa: CASSTIPGQAPDTQYF
d_gene: -; abundance: many; j_gene: TRBJ1-1; v_gene: TRBV30; CDR3nt: TGTGCCTGGAGTGTACTAACTGAAGCTTTCTTT; CDR3aa: CAWSVLTEAFF
d_gene: TRBD2; abundance: few; j_gene: TRBJ2-1; v_gene: TRBV19; CDR3nt: TGTGCCAGTAGTATAGATCTTAGCGGGGGGGCTAGTCCCGTTAAGGACAATGAGCAGTTCTTC; CDR3aa: CASSIDLSGGASPVKDNEQFF
d_gene: TRBD1; abundance: -; j_gene: TRBJ2-7; v_gene: TRBV4-1; CDR3nt: TGCGCCAGCAGCCACACCAACACCGGGACAGGGGCCTACGAGCAGTACTTC; CDR3aa: CASSHTNTGTGAYEQYF
d_gene: -; abundance: once; j_gene: TRBJ1-6; v_gene: TRBV20-1; CDR3nt: TGCAGTGCTCTCTCACGGAGCTCCTATAATTCACCCCTCCACTTT; CDR3aa: CSALSRSSYNSPLHF
d_gene: -; abundance: few; j_gene: TRBJ1-4; v_gene: TRBV12-3/TRBV12-4; CDR3nt: TGTGCCAGCAGTTTCGGGGGGGGGGGGAAAAACGAGGGGAAACTGTTTTTT; CDR3aa: CASSFGGGGKNEGKLFF
d_gene: -; abundance: -; j_gene: TRBJ2-5; v_gene: TRBV30; CDR3nt: TGTGCCTGGAGTGTACCGCAAAAAGAGACCCAGTACTTC; CDR3aa: CAWSVPQKETQYF
d_gene: -; abundance: few; j_gene: TRBJ1-5; v_gene: TRBV18; CDR3nt: TGTGCCAGCTCACAGGACGGTGTTGGGGTTATCAATCAGCCCCAGCATTTT; CDR3aa: CASSQDGVGVINQPQHF
d_gene: TRBD2; abundance: many; j_gene: TRBJ2-5; v_gene: TRBV20-1; CDR3nt: TGCAGTGCTAGTAGGGTAAAAGCGGGGTCCCAAATAGCCCAGTACTTC; CDR3aa: CSASRVKAGSQIAQYF
d_gene: -; abundance: -; j_gene: TRBJ2-5; v_gene: TRBV10-3; CDR3nt: TGTGCCATCAGTGAGTCGACCGGGGTTATACGAGAGACCCAGTACTTC; CDR3aa: CAISESTGVIRETQYF
d_gene: TRBD2; abundance: few; j_gene: TRBJ2-2; v_gene: TRBV15; CDR3nt: TGTGCCACCGGGGGGACTATCGAACTCCCCGGGGAGCTGTTTTTT; CDR3aa: CATGGTIELPGELFF
d_gene: -; abundance: -; j_gene: TRBJ2-7; v_gene: TRBV6-1; CDR3nt: TGTGCCAGCAGTCCCGCCCCTGACAGGCATCAGCAGTACTTC; CDR3aa: CASSPAPDRHQQYF
d_gene: -; abundance: -; j_gene: TRBJ1-2; v_gene: TRBV5-6; CDR3nt: TGTGCCAGCAGCGTTCAGACAAACCGAAACTATGGCTACACCTTC; CDR3aa: CASSVQTNRNYGYTF
d_gene: TRBD2; abundance: many; j_gene: TRBJ2-3; v_gene: TRBV3-1; CDR3nt: TGTGCCAGCAGCCAAGAGGGACTAGCGGGGGGGCAAGATACGCAGTATTTT; CDR3aa: CASSQEGLAGGQDTQYF
d_gene: -; abundance: -; j_gene: TRBJ2-2; v_gene: TRBV14; CDR3nt: TGTGCCAGCAGCTCCCCCTTCACCGGGGAGCTGTTTTTT; CDR3aa: CASSSPFTGELFF
d_gene: -; abundance: many; j_gene: TRBJ1-1; v_gene: TRBV5-1; CDR3nt: TGTGCCAGCAGCCTATACGGGGACACTGAAGCTTTCTTT; CDR3aa: CASSLYGDTEAFF
d_gene: TRBD1; abundance: many; j_gene: TRBJ1-1; v_gene: TRBV30; CDR3nt: TGTGCCTGGAGTCCAGGGGGCGTCACTGAAGCTTTCTTT; CDR3aa: CAWSPGGVTEAFF
d_gene: TRBD1; abundance: -; j_gene: TRBJ1-4; v_gene: TRBV3-1; CDR3nt: TGTGCCAGCAGCCAAGCTAACAGGGGGAATGAAAAACTGTTTTTT; CDR3aa: CASSQANRGNEKLFF
d_gene: TRBD2; abundance: few; j_gene: TRBJ2-1; v_gene: TRBV3-1; CDR3nt: TGTGCCAGCAGCCAAGCGACGGGGGGGCGTAATGAGCAGTTCTTC; CDR3aa: CASSQATGGRNEQFF
d_gene: TRBD1; abundance: many; j_gene: TRBJ2-3; v_gene: TRBV2; CDR3nt: TGTGCCAGCATGCTGGACAGGGACGCAGATACGCAGTATTTT; CDR3aa: CASMLDRDADTQYF
d_gene: -; abundance: many; j_gene: TRBJ2-7; v_gene: TRBV18; CDR3nt: TGTGCCAGCTCACCCCTGGACGGGACTTACGAGCAGTACTTC; CDR3aa: CASSPLDGTYEQYF
d_gene: -; abundance: few; j_gene: TRBJ1-1; v_gene: TRBV6-1; CDR3nt: TGTGCCAGCAGCAGAAGCGAGGGCTTGAACACTGAAGCTTTCTTT; CDR3aa: CASSRSEGLNTEAFF
d_gene: -; abundance: -; j_gene: TRBJ2-4; v_gene: TRBV6-1; CDR3nt: TGTGCCAGCAGTCCTGATCAAAACATTCAGTACTTC; CDR3aa: CASSPDQNIQYF
d_gene: -; abundance: few; j_gene: TRBJ1-2; v_gene: TRBV3-1; CDR3nt: TGTGCCAGCAGCCAAGATCTTGTTCGTCCAGGACGGAACTATGGCTACACCTTC; CDR3aa: CASSQDLVRPGRNYGYTF
d_gene: -; abundance: -; j_gene: TRBJ2-7; v_gene: TRBV7-2; CDR3nt: TGTGCCAGCAGCTCCGGTCCGATCACAGCCTCATACGAGCAGTACTTC; CDR3aa: CASSSGPITASYEQYF
d_gene: TRBD1; abundance: many; j_gene: TRBJ1-6; v_gene: TRBV15; CDR3nt: TGTGCCACCAGCAGTCCCGGACAGGGCGCCTATAATTCACCCCTCCACTTT; CDR3aa: CATSSPGQGAYNSPLHF
d_gene: TRBD2; abundance: -; j_gene: TRBJ2-1; v_gene: TRBV12-3/TRBV12-4; CDR3nt: TGTGCCAGCAGTCCATCTCTGAGGAGCGGGGGCAATGAGCAGTTCTTC; CDR3aa: CASSPSLRSGGNEQFF
d_gene: -; abundance: few; j_gene: TRBJ1-1; v_gene: TRBV19; CDR3nt: TGTGCCAGTAGTTTGGACGGCTACACTGAAGCTTTCTTT; CDR3aa: CASSLDGYTEAFF
d_gene: -; abundance: -; j_gene: TRBJ1-1; v_gene: TRBV29-1; CDR3nt: TGCAGCGTCGTTCGTGGCCCCAACACTGAAGCTTTCTTT; CDR3aa: CSVVRGPNTEAFF
d_gene: -; abundance: few; j_gene: TRBJ2-6; v_gene: TRBV29-1; CDR3nt: TGCAGCGCTGAAATATCTGGGGCCAACGTCCTGACTTTC; CDR3aa: CSAEISGANVLTF
d_gene: -; abundance: many; j_gene: TRBJ1-2; v_gene: TRBV30; CDR3nt: TGTGCCTGGAGTGTAGGGGTAAAGAACTATGGCTACACCTTC; CDR3aa: CAWSVGVKNYGYTF
d_gene: -; abundance: many; j_gene: TRBJ1-5; v_gene: TRBV2; CDR3nt: TGTGCCAGCAGCCCCAAATTCGACGGGGAGGTCGGCAATCAGCCCCAGCATTTT; CDR3aa: CASSPKFDGEVGNQPQHF
d_gene: TRBD2; abundance: -; j_gene: TRBJ2-3; v_gene: TRBV6-2/TRBV6-3; CDR3nt: TGTGCCAGCCACCGCGGGGGGGCCTCTACAGATACGCAGTATTTT; CDR3aa: CASHRGGASTDTQYF